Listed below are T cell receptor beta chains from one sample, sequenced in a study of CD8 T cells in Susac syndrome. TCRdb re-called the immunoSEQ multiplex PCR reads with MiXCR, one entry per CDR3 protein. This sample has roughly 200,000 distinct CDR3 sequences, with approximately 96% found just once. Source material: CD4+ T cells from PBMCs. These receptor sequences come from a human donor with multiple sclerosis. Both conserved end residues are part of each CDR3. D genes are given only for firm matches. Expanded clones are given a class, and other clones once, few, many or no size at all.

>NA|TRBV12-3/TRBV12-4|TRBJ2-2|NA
TGTGCCAGCAGTTTCGGGGAGCCCGGGGAGCTGTTTTTT
CASSFGEPGELFF
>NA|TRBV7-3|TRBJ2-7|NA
TGTGCCAGCAGTCGACGGGGCTCCCTGGAGCAGTACTTC
CASSRRGSLEQYF
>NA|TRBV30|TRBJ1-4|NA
TGTGCCTGGAGGGCCCGGGCAGGGAGAAATGAAAAACTGTTTTTT
CAWRARAGRNEKLFF
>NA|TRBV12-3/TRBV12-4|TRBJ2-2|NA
TGTGCCACAAAAGAGCAGGAGTACACCGGGGAGCTGTTTTTT
CATKEQEYTGELFF
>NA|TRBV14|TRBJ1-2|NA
TGTGCCAGCAGCCAAGCAGGAGGCTACACCTTC
CASSQAGGYTF
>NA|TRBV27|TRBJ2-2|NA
TGTGCCAGCAGTTTTTCCAGGGGGGTCACCGGGGAGCTGTTTTTT
CASSFSRGVTGELFF
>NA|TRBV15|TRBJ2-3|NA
TGTGCCACCAGCAGAGATCGAGTCAGCACAGATACGCAGTATTTT
CATSRDRVSTDTQYF
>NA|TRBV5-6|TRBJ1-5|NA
TGTGCCAGCAGCATTTTCGACGGAGACAATCAGCCCCAGCATTTT
CASSIFDGDNQPQHF
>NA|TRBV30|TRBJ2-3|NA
TGTGCCTGGACCGTCACAGATACGCAGTATTTT
CAWTVTDTQYF
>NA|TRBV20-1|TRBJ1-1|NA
TGCAGTGCTAGAGGCCAGGGTACTGAAGCTTTCTTT
CSARGQGTEAFF
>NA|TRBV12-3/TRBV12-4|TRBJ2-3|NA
TGTGCCAGCAGTTTGGGGGACACCGGAGGAGATACGCAGTATTTT
CASSLGDTGGDTQYF
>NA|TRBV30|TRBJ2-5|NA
TGTGCCTGGAAAGTGTGGGGGGCCCAAGAGACCCAGTACTTC
CAWKVWGAQETQYF
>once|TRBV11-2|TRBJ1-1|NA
TGTGCCAGCACCAGGTCGTCGGTGGGAGCTTTCTTT
CASTRSSVGAFF
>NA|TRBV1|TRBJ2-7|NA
TGCACCAGCAGCCAAGATCCGGGGGGACAGCCCCACCAGGCCCGGTACTTC
CTSSQDPGGQPHQARYF
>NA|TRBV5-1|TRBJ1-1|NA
TGCGCCAGCAGCTTTGGCCCTGAAGCTTTCTTT
CASSFGPEAFF
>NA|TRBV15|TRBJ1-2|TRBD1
TGTGCCACCAGCAGAAAGACAGGGATAGGCTATGGCTACACCTTC
CATSRKTGIGYGYTF
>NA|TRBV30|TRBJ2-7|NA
TGTGCCTGGAGCGCTGAGATCGAGCAGTACTTC
CAWSAEIEQYF
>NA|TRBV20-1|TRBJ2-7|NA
TGCAGTGCTAGAGAAATTGGGCAGCCCCTGGCCGCGCAGTACTTC
CSAREIGQPLAAQYF
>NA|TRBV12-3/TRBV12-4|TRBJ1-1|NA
TGTGCCAGCAGTTTATTCCCGATGAACACTGAAGCTTTCTTT
CASSLFPMNTEAFF
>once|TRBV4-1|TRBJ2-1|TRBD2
TGCGCCAGCAGCCAACGGGGCGGGGGGGCCTACAATGAGCAGTTCTTC
CASSQRGGGAYNEQFF
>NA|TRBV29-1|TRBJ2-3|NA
TGCAGCGCCGGAGGTCTGTGGGGTGATACGCAGTATTTT
CSAGGLWGDTQYF
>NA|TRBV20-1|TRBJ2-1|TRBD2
TGCAGTGCCCCCGGGAGGGACAACAATGAGCAGTTCTTC
CSAPGRDNNEQFF
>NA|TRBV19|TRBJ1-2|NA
TGTGCCAGTAGTAGGATTCTGGCTGCTGGCTACACCTTC
CASSRILAAGYTF
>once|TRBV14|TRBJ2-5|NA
TGTGCCAGCAGCCACCTAGGAAGGGCGCAGTACTTC
CASSHLGRAQYF
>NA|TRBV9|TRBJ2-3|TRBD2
TGTGCCAGCAGCCCCCGGACTAGCGGGGGGGCATCGGATACGCAGTATTTT
CASSPRTSGGASDTQYF
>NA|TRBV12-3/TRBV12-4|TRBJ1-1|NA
TGTGCCAGCAGTTTAGGGCCTGATAACACTGAAGCTTTCTTT
CASSLGPDNTEAFF
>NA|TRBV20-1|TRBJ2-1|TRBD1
TGCAGTGCTCTCACAGGGGGCTCCTACAATGAGCAGTTCTTC
CSALTGGSYNEQFF
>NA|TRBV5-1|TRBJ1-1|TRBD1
TGCGCCAGCAGCACCCATGGACAGGGAGGACACACTGAAGCTTTCTTT
CASSTHGQGGHTEAFF